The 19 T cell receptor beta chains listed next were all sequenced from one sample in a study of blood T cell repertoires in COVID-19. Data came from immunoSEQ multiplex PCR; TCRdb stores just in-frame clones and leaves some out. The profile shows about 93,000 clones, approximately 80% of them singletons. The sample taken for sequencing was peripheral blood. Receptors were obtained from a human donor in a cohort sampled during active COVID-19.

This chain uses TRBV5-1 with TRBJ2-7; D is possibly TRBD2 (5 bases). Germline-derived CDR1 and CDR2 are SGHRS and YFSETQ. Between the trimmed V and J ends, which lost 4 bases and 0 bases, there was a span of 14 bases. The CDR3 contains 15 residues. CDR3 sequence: CASSTEAVSSYEQYF. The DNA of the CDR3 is TGCGCCAGCAGCACGGAAGCGGTAAGCTCCTACGAGCAGTACTTC.

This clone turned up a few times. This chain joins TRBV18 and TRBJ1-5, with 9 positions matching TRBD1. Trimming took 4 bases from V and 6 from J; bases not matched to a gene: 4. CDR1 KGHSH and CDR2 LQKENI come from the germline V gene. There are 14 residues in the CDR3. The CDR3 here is CASSHGQGSQPQHF. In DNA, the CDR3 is TGTGCCAGCTCACACGGACAGGGGAGTCAGCCCCAGCATTTT.

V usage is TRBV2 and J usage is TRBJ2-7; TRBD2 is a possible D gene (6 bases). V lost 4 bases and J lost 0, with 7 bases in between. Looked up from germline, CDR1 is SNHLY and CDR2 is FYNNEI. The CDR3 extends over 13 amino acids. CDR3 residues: CASSVGSSYEQYF. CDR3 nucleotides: TGTGCCAGCAGTGTCGGGAGCTCCTACGAGCAGTACTTC.

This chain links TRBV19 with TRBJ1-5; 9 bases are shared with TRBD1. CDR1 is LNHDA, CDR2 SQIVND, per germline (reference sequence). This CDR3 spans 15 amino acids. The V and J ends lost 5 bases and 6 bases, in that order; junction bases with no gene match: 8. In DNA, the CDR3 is TGTGCCAGTAGTCCGCCCGGACAGGGGCGTCAGCCCCAGCATTTT. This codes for CASSPPGQGRQPQHF.

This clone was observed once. The CDR3 here is CASSWESGRADTGELFF. The CDR3 DNA reads TGTGCCAGCAGTTGGGAGAGCGGGAGGGCCGACACCGGGGAGCTGTTTTTT. The gene calls are TRBV6-2 or TRBV6-3 and TRBJ2-2; 10 bases agree with TRBD2. The CDR3 is 17 amino acids. With 4 bases clipped from V and 3 bases from J, the junction kept 8 bases outside the gene matches. The germline gives CDR1 MNHEY, CDR2 SVGEGT.

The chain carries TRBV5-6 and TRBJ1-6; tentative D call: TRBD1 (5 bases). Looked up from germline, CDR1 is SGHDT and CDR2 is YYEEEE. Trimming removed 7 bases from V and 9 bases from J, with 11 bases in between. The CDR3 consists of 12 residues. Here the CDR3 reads CASQQVGSPLHF. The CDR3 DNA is TGTGCCAGCCAACAGGTGGGTTCACCCCTCCACTTT.

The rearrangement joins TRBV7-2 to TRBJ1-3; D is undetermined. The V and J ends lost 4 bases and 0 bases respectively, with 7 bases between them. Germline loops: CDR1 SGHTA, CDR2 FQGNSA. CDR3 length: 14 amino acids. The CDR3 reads CASSSSVSGNTIYF. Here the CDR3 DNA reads TGTGCCAGCAGCTCCTCAGTCTCTGGAAACACCATATATTTT.

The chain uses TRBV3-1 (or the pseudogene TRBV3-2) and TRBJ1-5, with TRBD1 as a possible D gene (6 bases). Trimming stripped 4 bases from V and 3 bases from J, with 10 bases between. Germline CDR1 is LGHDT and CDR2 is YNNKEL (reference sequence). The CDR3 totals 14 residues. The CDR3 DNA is TGTGCCAGCAGCCCGGCAGGGGACAATCAGCCCCAGCATTTT. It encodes CASSPAGDNQPQHF.

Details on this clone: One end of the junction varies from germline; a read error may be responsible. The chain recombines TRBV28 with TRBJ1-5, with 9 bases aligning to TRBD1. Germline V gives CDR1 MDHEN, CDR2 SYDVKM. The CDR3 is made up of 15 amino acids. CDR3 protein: CASSPITGGNQPQHF. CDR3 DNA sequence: TGTGCCAGCAGCCCTATCACAGGGGGCAACCAGCCCCAGCATTTT.

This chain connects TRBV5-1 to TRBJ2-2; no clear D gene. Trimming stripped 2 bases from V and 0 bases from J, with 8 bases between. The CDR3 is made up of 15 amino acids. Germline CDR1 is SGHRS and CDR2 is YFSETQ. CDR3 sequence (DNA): TGCGCCAGCAGCTTACTCGTAGCGAACACCGGGGAGCTGTTTTTT. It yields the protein CASSLLVANTGELFF.

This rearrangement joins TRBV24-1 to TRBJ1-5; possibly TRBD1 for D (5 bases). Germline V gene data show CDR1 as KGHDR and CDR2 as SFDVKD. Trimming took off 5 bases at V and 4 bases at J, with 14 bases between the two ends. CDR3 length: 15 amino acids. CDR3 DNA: TGTGCCACCAGTGCGGCAGCTGGGGCTAATCAGCCCCAGCATTTT. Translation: CATSAAAGANQPQHF.

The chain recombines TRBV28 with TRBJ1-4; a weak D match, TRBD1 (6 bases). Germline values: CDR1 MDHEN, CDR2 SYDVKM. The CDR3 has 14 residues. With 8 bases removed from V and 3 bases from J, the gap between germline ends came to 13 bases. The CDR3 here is CASLQGRANEKLFF. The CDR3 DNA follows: TGTGCCAGCCTACAGGGACGCGCTAATGAAAAACTGTTTTTT.

Written as DNA, the CDR3 is TGCGCCAGCAGCTTGAGCGGCAGCTCCCTCCTCCAAGAGACCCAGTACTTC. Protein: CASSLSGSSLLQETQYF. The V and J genes are TRBV5-1 and TRBJ2-5; a possible D gene is TRBD2 (5 bases). Germline values: CDR1 SGHRS, CDR2 YFSETQ. There are 17 residues in the CDR3. Trimming took 1 base from V and 1 from J, leaving 17 bases between them.

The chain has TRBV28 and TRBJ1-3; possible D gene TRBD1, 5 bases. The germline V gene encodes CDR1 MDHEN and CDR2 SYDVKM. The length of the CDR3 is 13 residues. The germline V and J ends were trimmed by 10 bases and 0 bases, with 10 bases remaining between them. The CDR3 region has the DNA TGTGCCACTCAGGGCCCCTCTGGAAACACCATATATTTT. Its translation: CATQGPSGNTIYF.

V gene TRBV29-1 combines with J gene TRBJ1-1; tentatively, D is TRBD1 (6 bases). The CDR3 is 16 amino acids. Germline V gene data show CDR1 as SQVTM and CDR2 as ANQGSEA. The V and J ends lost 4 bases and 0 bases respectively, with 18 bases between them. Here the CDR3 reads CSVGGGHGGMNTEAFF. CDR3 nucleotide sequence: TGCAGCGTTGGGGGGGGACACGGAGGGATGAACACTGAAGCTTTCTTT.

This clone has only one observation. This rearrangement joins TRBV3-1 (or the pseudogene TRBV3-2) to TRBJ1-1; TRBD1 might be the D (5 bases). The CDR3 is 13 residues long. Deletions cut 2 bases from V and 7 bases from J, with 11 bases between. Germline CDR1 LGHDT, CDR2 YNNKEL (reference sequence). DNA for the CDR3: TGTGCCAGCAGCCAATGGGGACTTGGTGAAGCTTTCTTT. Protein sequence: CASSQWGLGEAFF.

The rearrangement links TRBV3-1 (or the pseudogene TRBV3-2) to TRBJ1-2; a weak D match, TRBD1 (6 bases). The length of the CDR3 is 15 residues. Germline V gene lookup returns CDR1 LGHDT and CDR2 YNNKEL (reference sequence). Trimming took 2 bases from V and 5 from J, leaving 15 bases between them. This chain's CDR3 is CASSQQQGFWYGYTF. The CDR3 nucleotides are TGTGCCAGCAGCCAACAGCAGGGGTTCTGGTATGGCTACACCTTC.

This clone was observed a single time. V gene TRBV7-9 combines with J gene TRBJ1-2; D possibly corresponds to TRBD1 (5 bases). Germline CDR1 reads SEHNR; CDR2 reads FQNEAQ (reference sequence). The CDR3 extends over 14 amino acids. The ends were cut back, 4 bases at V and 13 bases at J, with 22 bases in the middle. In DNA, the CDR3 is TGTGCCAGCAGCTCCCGCGGGGACGGTCGAGGGCCCACCTTC. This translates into CASSSRGDGRGPTF.

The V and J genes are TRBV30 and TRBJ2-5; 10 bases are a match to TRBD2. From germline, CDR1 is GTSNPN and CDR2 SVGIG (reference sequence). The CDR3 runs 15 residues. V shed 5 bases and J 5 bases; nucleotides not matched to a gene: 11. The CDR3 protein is CAWGLGAGGPETQYF. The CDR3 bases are TGTGCCTGGGGACTTGGAGCGGGGGGGCCGGAGACCCAGTACTTC.